This T cell receptor (beta chain) derives from a study of blood T cell repertoires in COVID-19. About the research overall: The study drew acute and convalescent COVID-19 samples from the United States, Italy and Spain. T cells, B-cell-depleted T cells, or PBMCs provided the cDNA or gDNA that served as material.

In the study's own analysis: Amplification of reference gene primers provided the estimated nucleated cell counts. The protocol was immunoSEQ multiplex PCR, while the TCRdb copy is restricted to in-frame clones and leaves out a portion. V and J calls plus clone size are reproduced from that table; the DNA served to infer D and trimming. The sample consists of about 190,000 clones, 82% of them appearing once. The CDR3 length is 16 residues. Germline V gene data show CDR1 as SGHNT and CDR2 as YYREEE (reference sequence). The V gene lost 0 bases and the J gene lost 0 bases, with 13 bases spanning the gap.

The sequencing sample was made of peripheral blood. The TCR was taken from a woman aged 25 to 39 with acute or convalescent COVID-19. The J gene is TRBJ2-7, the V gene TRBV5-4, with a possible D match to TRBD2 (5 bases). The DNA for the CDR3 is TGTGCCAGCAGCTTGGGTCGACGGAGGAGCTCCTACGAGCAGTACTTC. Translated: CASSLGRRRSSYEQYF.